The present TCR beta chain was sequenced within a study of blood T cell repertoires in COVID-19. Sequenced by immunoSEQ multiplex PCR; TCRdb stores in-frame clones only, minus some. Of around 200,000 clones listed, 85% are singletons. CDR1 is SGHNT, CDR2 YYREEE, per germline (reference sequence). Trimming removed 4 bases from V and 0 bases from J; junction bases left unmatched: 2. The CDR3 has 14 amino acids. This TCR was sampled from a woman of 80 years or more with acute or convalescent COVID-19. The chain is built from TRBV5-4 and TRBJ2-7, with 9 bases lining up with TRBD2. The sample comprised peripheral blood. The CDR3 sequence is CASSRTSDSYEQYF. The DNA for the CDR3 is TGTGCCAGCAGCCGGACTAGCGACTCCTACGAGCAGTACTTC. The variable domain in full, completed from reference TRBV5-4 and TRBJ2-7, reads ETGVTQSPTHLIKTRGQQVTLRCSSQSGHNTVSWYQQALGQGPQFIFQYYREEENGRGNFPPRFSGLQFPNYSSELNVNALELDDSALYLCASSRTSDSYEQYFGPGTRLTVT.